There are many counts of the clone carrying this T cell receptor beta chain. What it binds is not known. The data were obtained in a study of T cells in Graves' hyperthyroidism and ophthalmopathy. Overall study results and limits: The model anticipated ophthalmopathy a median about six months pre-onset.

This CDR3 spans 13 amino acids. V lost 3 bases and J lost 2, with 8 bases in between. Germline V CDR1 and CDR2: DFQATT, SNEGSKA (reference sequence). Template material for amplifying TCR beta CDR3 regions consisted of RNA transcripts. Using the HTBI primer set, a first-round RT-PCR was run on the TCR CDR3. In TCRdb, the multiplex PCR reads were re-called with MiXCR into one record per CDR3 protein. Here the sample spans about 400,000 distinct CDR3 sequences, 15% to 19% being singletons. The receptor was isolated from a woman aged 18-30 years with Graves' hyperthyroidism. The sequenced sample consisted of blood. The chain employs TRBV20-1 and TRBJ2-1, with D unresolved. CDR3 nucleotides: TGCAGTGCTAGCGCCAGCACCTACAATGAGCAGTTCTTC. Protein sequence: CSASASTYNEQFF.